This TCR beta chain is from a study of CD8 T cells in Susac syndrome. CDR1 is ENHRY, CDR2 SYGVKD, per germline. V lost 10 bases and J 5 bases, leaving 30 bases between the germline ends. The CDR3 is 18 amino acids. Random hexamers served to reverse transcribe roughly 0.45 to 1 ug RNA. TCRdb recomputed calls from the immunoSEQ multiplex PCR reads with MiXCR, one row per CDR3 protein. The repertoire holds roughly 200,000 distinct CDR3 sequences, roughly 90% seen once, with 0.085% to 0.1% in the top ten. V is TRBV10-3 and J is TRBJ2-1, with D perhaps matching TRBD2 (6 bases). The source material was CD4+ T cells from PBMCs. This clonotype was sampled from a human donor with Susac syndrome. The CDR3 is CATMLAGIMAGTNNEQFF. The DNA of the CDR3 is TGTGCCACCATGCTGGCAGGGATCATGGCGGGGACGAACAATGAGCAGTTCTTC.